Listed here are 29 T cell receptor beta chains from one sample, sequenced in a study of T cell changes during pregnancy in multiple sclerosis. Method: immunoSEQ multiplex PCR; TCRdb's copy keeps in-frame clones and lacks some. The table records 40,000 or so clones, over 85% of them present only once. The material was peripheral blood, obtained before pregnancy. The receptors originated from a female donor with multiple sclerosis, enrolled in a pregnancy study.

The gene calls are TRBV27 and TRBJ2-7; D remains unclear. V dropped 2 bases and J dropped 3 bases, with 17 bases sitting between them. Germline lookup yields CDR1 MNHEY and CDR2 SMNVEV (reference sequence). This CDR3 has 16 residues. The CDR3 reads CASSLEAPTGIYEQYF. As DNA, the CDR3 is TGTGCCAGCAGTTTAGAGGCGCCAACCGGAATCTACGAGCAGTACTTC.

The J gene is TRBJ2-1, the V gene TRBV18; no clear D gene. The V gene lost 0 bases and the J gene lost 10 bases, with 10 bases spanning the gap. Per germline, CDR1 KGHSH and CDR2 LQKENI. The CDR3 extends over 13 amino acids. The CDR3 region is CASSPPSTGEQFF. Here the CDR3 DNA reads TGTGCCAGCTCACCACCGTCCACCGGGGAGCAGTTCTTC.

The chain recombines TRBV5-4 with TRBJ2-7; D gene ambiguous. V shed 2 bases and J shed 5 bases, with 11 bases lying between them. The germline V gene has CDR1 SGHNT and CDR2 YYREEE (reference sequence). The length of the CDR3 is 13 residues. CDR3: CASSFPGFHEQYF. CDR3 sequence (DNA): TGTGCCAGCAGCTTTCCGGGTTTCCACGAGCAGTACTTC.

The chain is built from TRBV11-2 and TRBJ1-2, with 10 bases aligning to TRBD1. The CDR3 loop spans 16 amino acids. After removal of 1 base from V and 5 bases from J, the junction contained 7 bases not matched to a gene. Looked up from germline, CDR1 is SGHAT and CDR2 is FQNNGV. The CDR3 loop reads CASSLVGGTGVYGYTF. CDR3 DNA sequence: TGTGCCAGCAGCTTAGTGGGTGGGACAGGGGTATATGGCTACACCTTC. Full variable domain (outside the CDR3, taken from reference TRBV11-2 and TRBJ1-2): EAGVAQSPRYKIIEKRQSVAFWCNPISGHATLYWYQQILGQGPKLLIQFQNNGVVDDSQLPKDRFSAERLKGVDSTLKIQPAKLEDSAVYLCASSLVGGTGVYGYTFGSGTRLTVV.

The CDR3 DNA sequence: TGCGCCAGCAGCCGGGACTACACAGATACGCAGTATTTT. Its translation is CASSRDYTDTQYF. The chain recombines TRBV5-1 with TRBJ2-3, with 7 bases fitting TRBD2. There are 13 residues in the CDR3. Germline trimming cut 4 bases from V and 2 bases from J; bases unmatched to any gene: 1. Germline CDR1 is SGHRS and CDR2 is YFSETQ.

This chain connects TRBV7-2 to TRBJ1-3, with D possibly TRBD1 on 5 matching bases. Trimming cost V 3 bases and J 6 bases, with 12 bases left between them. Per the germline V gene, CDR1 is SGHTA and CDR2 is FQGNSA. This CDR3 spans 14 amino acids. The CDR3 spells CASSLQGGVNTIYF. The CDR3, as DNA: TGTGCCAGCAGCTTGCAGGGAGGGGTAAACACCATATATTTT.

V gene TRBV6-4 combines with J gene TRBJ2-1, with D possibly matching TRBD1 (6 bases). CDR1 and CDR2 (germline): MRHNA, SNTAGT. CDR3 length: 16 residues. V lost 2 bases, J lost 2 bases, and 13 bases lay in between. CDR3 in amino acids: CASSDLGGGAYNEQFF. The CDR3, as DNA: TGTGCCAGCAGTGACCTGGGTGGGGGCGCCTACAATGAGCAGTTCTTC.

This clone has just a few counts. V usage is TRBV10-3 and J usage is TRBJ2-7; 7 positions match TRBD1. The junction had 8 bases not matched to a gene; V was cut back by 6 bases and J by 3 bases. The CDR3 has 14 residues. Germline V CDR1 and CDR2: ENHRY, SYGVKD. The DNA for the CDR3 is TGTGCCATCAGGCCTACCGGGACAGACTACGAGCAGTACTTC. Amino acids: CAIRPTGTDYEQYF.

V is TRBV5-4 and J is TRBJ2-2; 9 bases are a match to TRBD2. J was trimmed by 6 bases and V by 0 bases; bases with no gene match: 3. The CDR3 contains 15 residues. Germline-derived CDR1 and CDR2 are SGHNT and YYREEE (reference sequence). The CDR3 sequence is CASSLGGRAAGELFF. The CDR3, as DNA: TGTGCCAGCAGCTTGGGCGGGAGGGCCGCCGGGGAGCTGTTTTTT.

This clone showed up just a few times. CDR3 loop: CASSDRPGNTEAFF. The CDR3 DNA reads TGTGCCAGCAGCGACAGGCCCGGGAACACTGAAGCTTTCTTT. The chain employs TRBV2 and TRBJ1-1; D perhaps matches TRBD1 (6 bases). Trimming removed 6 bases at V and 1 base at J, with 12 bases between. This CDR3 has 14 amino acids. Per germline, CDR1 SNHLY and CDR2 FYNNEI.

This chain links TRBV10-3 with TRBJ2-2; tentatively, D is TRBD1 (6 bases). Trimming pared 0 bases from V and 4 bases from J, leaving 12 bases between. Germline CDR1 is ENHRY and CDR2 is SYGVKD. The CDR3 is 16 residues long. The CDR3 region has the DNA TGTGCCATCAGTGAGTCGGACAGTCGCCTCACCGGGGAGCTGTTTTTT. It specifies CAISESDSRLTGELFF.

The chain joins TRBV4-2 to TRBJ2-3; possibly TRBD2 for D (5 bases). Trimming cost V 2 bases and J 5 bases, with 11 bases left between them. There are 14 residues in the CDR3. Germline V gene data show CDR1 as LGHNA and CDR2 as YNFKEQ. CDR3 sequence (DNA): TGTGCCAGCAGCCAAACGTCACGGGGAGATACGCAGTATTTT. It codes for CASSQTSRGDTQYF.

The chain employs TRBV5-6 and TRBJ2-3; a possible D gene is TRBD2 (5 bases). V lost 4 bases and J 12 bases, leaving 15 bases between the germline ends. This CDR3 comprises 12 residues. From germline, CDR1 is SGHDT and CDR2 YYEEEE. The CDR3 nucleotides are TGTGCCAGCAGCATGGCCTCCCCGGGACAGTATTTT. Encoded protein: CASSMASPGQYF. The whole variable domain, filled in from reference TRBV5-6 and TRBJ2-3, reads DAGVTQSPTHLIKTRGQQVTLRCSPKSGHDTVSWYQQALGQGPQFIFQYYEEEERQRGNFPDRFSGHQFPNYSSELNVNALLLGDSALYLCASSMASPGQYFGPGTRLTVL.

The J gene is TRBJ2-7, the V gene TRBV5-4; a weak D match, TRBD1 (5 bases). CDR1 and CDR2 from the germline V gene are SGHNT and YYREEE (reference sequence). V was pared by 1 base and J by 5 bases, with 10 bases between. The CDR3 covers 13 residues. The CDR3 here is CASSLMAGNEQYF. CDR3 in DNA: TGTGCCAGCAGCTTGATGGCAGGGAACGAGCAGTACTTC.

V gene TRBV4-1 combines with J gene TRBJ2-5; a possible D gene is TRBD2 (6 bases). CDR1 is MGHRA, CDR2 YSYEKL, per germline. The V end was cut by 1 base, the J end by 2 bases, with 11 bases between. This CDR3 region has 15 residues. CDR3 residues: CASSQGGREQETQYF. The CDR3, as DNA: TGCGCCAGCAGCCAAGGCGGGCGGGAACAAGAGACCCAGTACTTC.

The chain is built from TRBV12-5 and TRBJ2-1, with 10 bases that match TRBD2. Germline V gene sequence: CDR1 LGHNT, CDR2 FRNRAP. Trimming removed 8 bases from V and 4 bases from J; junction bases left unmatched: 5. The CDR3 runs to 14 residues. The CDR3 here is CASSSGSLYNEQFF. CDR3 nucleotides: TGTGCTAGTTCTAGCGGGAGCTTGTACAATGAGCAGTTCTTC.

This rearrangement joins TRBV10-3 to TRBJ2-3, with a weak D call TRBD2 (5 bases). CDR1 and CDR2 (germline): ENHRY, SYGVKD. V dropped 4 bases and J dropped 4 bases, with 12 bases sitting between them. The CDR3 covers 14 residues. The CDR3 reads CAISVGGSPDTQYF. The DNA of the CDR3 is TGTGCCATCAGTGTAGGAGGCAGCCCAGATACGCAGTATTTT.

This clone has only a few counts. The CDR3 reads CASSHGNKGTDTQYF. The CDR3, as DNA: TGTGCCAGCAGCCACGGGAACAAGGGAACAGATACGCAGTATTTT. The rearrangement uses TRBV11-2 and TRBJ2-3; TRBD2 might be the D (5 bases). Germline V gene data show CDR1 as SGHAT and CDR2 as FQNNGV. V was cut by 5 bases and J by 3 bases, with 15 bases left in between. This CDR3 has 15 amino acids.

The J gene is TRBJ2-1, the V gene TRBV5-4; TRBD1 matches 12 bases. V shed 4 bases and J 6 bases; nucleotides not matched to a gene: 8. The length of the CDR3 is 16 residues. Germline V CDR1 and CDR2: SGHNT, YYREEE (reference sequence). The CDR3 is CASSATGTGGVNEQFF. The CDR3, as DNA: TGTGCCAGCAGCGCAACCGGGACAGGGGGCGTCAATGAGCAGTTCTTC. Filled out from reference TRBV5-4 and TRBJ2-1, the complete variable domain reads ETGVTQSPTHLIKTRGQQVTLRCSSQSGHNTVSWYQQALGQGPQFIFQYYREEENGRGNFPPRFSGLQFPNYSSELNVNALELDDSALYLCASSATGTGGVNEQFFGPGTRLTVL.

This chain links TRBV11-3 with TRBJ2-2; D gene unclear. V was trimmed by 4 bases and J by 3 bases, leaving 6 bases between them. The germline V gene has CDR1 SGHNT and CDR2 YENEEA. CDR3 length equals 13 residues. CDR3 residues: CASSSPYTGELFF. CDR3 coding DNA: TGTGCCAGCAGCTCCCCTTACACCGGGGAGCTGTTTTTT.

The chain couples TRBV28 to TRBJ2-5; 8 positions match TRBD1. V lost 7 bases, J lost 9 bases, and 10 bases stayed unmatched. The CDR3 runs to 13 residues. Germline lookup yields CDR1 MDHEN and CDR2 SYDVKM. The CDR3 region is CASKRQGWLAQYF. As DNA, the CDR3 is TGTGCCAGCAAACGACAGGGGTGGTTGGCCCAGTACTTC.

J is TRBJ2-7 and V is TRBV7-9; D perhaps matches TRBD1 (6 bases). CDR3 length equals 15 residues. Trimming removed 2 bases from V and 1 base from J, with 12 bases in between. CDR1 is SEHNR and CDR2 is FQNEAQ in the germline V gene (reference sequence). CDR3 amino acids: CASSLTGTSSYEQYF. CDR3 in DNA: TGTGCCAGCAGCTTAACCGGGACATCATCCTACGAGCAGTACTTC.

This clone appeared a few times. For the CDR3, the DNA is TGCGCCAGCAGCCAAAACCCTAGCGGGACTAGCACAGATACGCAGTATTTT. Encoded protein: CASSQNPSGTSTDTQYF. The rearrangement links TRBV4-3 to TRBJ2-3; TRBD2 matches at 9 bases. Germline V gene data show CDR1 as LGHNA and CDR2 as YSLEER. This CDR3 comprises 17 residues. Trimming took 2 bases from V and 0 from J; bases not matched to a gene: 6.

The CDR3 DNA reads as TGTGCCAGCAGCATAGGACTTTTCGAGCAGTACTTC. It translates to CASSIGLFEQYF. The V call is TRBV7-2, the J call TRBJ2-7; maybe TRBD2 (5 bases). The length of the CDR3 is 12 residues. The germline CDR1 and CDR2 sequences are SGHTA and FQGNSA. The germline V and J ends were trimmed by 5 bases and 6 bases, with 11 bases remaining between them.

The chain links TRBV19 to TRBJ2-1; 12 bases align to TRBD2. The CDR3 sequence is 16 residues long. Germline values: CDR1 LNHDA, CDR2 SQIVND (reference sequence). The ends lost 4 bases at V and 8 bases at J; junction bases unmatched: 9. The CDR3 reads CASSTPLTSGSDEQFF. The CDR3 coding sequence is TGTGCCAGTAGTACGCCTTTGACTAGCGGGAGCGATGAGCAGTTCTTC.

Notes on this clone: Other DNA variants within this sample encode the same CDR3. The chain uses TRBV6-1 and TRBJ2-7, with 8 bases that match TRBD2. The CDR3 length is 15 residues. V was clipped by 1 base and J by 3 bases; unmatched bases: 5. Germline lookup yields CDR1 MNHNS and CDR2 SASEGT. The CDR3 coding sequence is TGTGCCAGCAGTGAAGTCTTGGCGGGGGGCTACGAGCAGTACTTC. It is translated as CASSEVLAGGYEQYF.

The chain links TRBV10-2 to TRBJ2-7; 7 bases agree with TRBD1. The germline V gene encodes CDR1 WSHSY and CDR2 SAAADI. J gave up 3 bases and V 3 bases, and 5 bases lay outside the gene matches. The CDR3 has 14 residues. DNA for the CDR3: TGCGCCAGCAGTGAACAGGGGATATACTACGAGCAGTACTTC. Its protein product is CASSEQGIYYEQYF.

This chain links TRBV29-1 with TRBJ2-7; D uncertain. Germline assignment: CDR1 SQVTM and CDR2 ANQGSEA. This CDR3 comprises 13 residues. CDR3: CSMTSFDGAEQYF. CDR3 DNA sequence: TGCAGTATGACTTCTTTCGACGGAGCGGAGCAGTACTTC.

This clone was observed once. The chain couples TRBV4-3 to TRBJ1-5, with 10 bases fitting TRBD1. This CDR3 is 15 amino acids long. CDR1 is LGHNA, CDR2 YSLEER, per germline. The ends lost 5 bases at V and 5 bases at J; junction bases unmatched: 6. CDR3 sequence reads: CASSKGTGDYQPQHF. CDR3 DNA sequence: TGCGCCAGCAGCAAAGGGACAGGGGATTATCAGCCCCAGCATTTT.